The 3 T cell receptor beta chains below were found in one sample sequenced in a study of blood T cell repertoires in COVID-19. Measured with immunoSEQ multiplex PCR; TCRdb has only the in-frame clones, and not every one. The table lists 80,000 to 85,000 clones, around 88% of them singletons. Material for sequencing was peripheral blood. The receptors were gathered from a woman of 80 years or more with acute or convalescent COVID-19.

The chain couples TRBV6-5 to TRBJ1-5; D unclear. CDR3 length: 12 amino acids. Trimming cost V 8 bases and J 6 bases, with 11 bases left between them. From germline, CDR1 is MNHEY and CDR2 SVGAGI. The CDR3 reads CASSPAPQPQHF. CDR3 nucleotide sequence: TGTGCCAGCTCGCCAGCGCCTCAGCCCCAGCATTTT.

This chain joins TRBV5-1 and TRBJ1-1, with 8 bases that match TRBD1. J gave up 1 base and V 5 bases, and 4 bases lay outside the gene matches. The CDR3 is 14 amino acids. Germline V gene sequence: CDR1 SGHRS, CDR2 YFSETQ. DNA for the CDR3: TGCGCCAGCAGACCCGGGACAGGGAACACTGAAGCTTTCTTT. Translating gives CASRPGTGNTEAFF.

The chain carries TRBV19 and TRBJ2-4, with 10 bases fitting TRBD1. Looked up from germline, CDR1 is LNHDA and CDR2 is SQIVND (reference sequence). V dropped 7 bases and J dropped 8; count of bases not matched to a gene: 5. This CDR3 region has 13 residues. CDR3 protein: CASTRDRGDIQYF. For the CDR3, the DNA is TGTGCCAGTACCAGGGACAGGGGAGACATTCAGTACTTC. Using reference TRBV19 and TRBJ2-4 for the parts outside the CDR3, the full variable domain is DGGITQSPKYLFRKEGQNVTLSCEQNLNHDAMYWYRQDPGQGLRLIYYSQIVNDFQKGDIAEGYSVSREKKESFPLTVTSAQKNPTAFYLCASTRDRGDIQYFGAGTRLSVL.